What follows are 2 T cell receptor beta chains derived from one specimen sequenced in a study of blood T cell repertoires in COVID-19. Sequenced by immunoSEQ multiplex PCR; TCRdb stores in-frame clones only, minus some. The sample has roughly 330,000 clones, nearly 90% seen once. The sequenced material came from PBMCs or T cells enriched from blood (not recorded which). Receptor source: a woman under 40 who had recovered from COVID-19.

This rearrangement joins TRBV19 to TRBJ2-7, with 10 bases aligning to TRBD1. V shed 4 bases and J 3 bases; nucleotides not matched to a gene: 3. CDR1 is LNHDA, CDR2 SQIVND, per germline (reference sequence). The CDR3 runs 14 residues. The CDR3 bases are TGTGCCAGTAGTAGGGACAGGGGAAGCTACGAGCAGTACTTC. Amino acids: CASSRDRGSYEQYF. Looking up the rest from reference TRBV19 and TRBJ2-7 gives the full variable domain: DGGITQSPKYLFRKEGQNVTLSCEQNLNHDAMYWYRQDPGQGLRLIYYSQIVNDFQKGDIAEGYSVSREKKESFPLTVTSAQKNPTAFYLCASSRDRGSYEQYFGPGTRLTVT.

This clone was picked up one time. The chain couples TRBV21-1 to TRBJ2-1; TRBD2 reflects the table's D call only, with no check against the DNA. TRBV21-1 is a recognized pseudogene. The CDR3 length is 16 residues. CDR3: CASSTRTFSGGNEQFF. The CDR3 nucleotides are TGTGCCAGCAGCACCCGGACATTTTCGGGGGGCAATGAGCAGTTCTTC.